These 13 T cell receptor beta chains came from one sample sequenced in a study of T-cell reconstitution after alpha-beta-depleted transplantation in children. Unique molecular identifiers were incorporated into the prepared TCRbeta library. TCRdb analysed the PCR reads with MiXCR anew, one entry per CDR3 protein. Among some 530,000 distinct CDR3 sequences listed, around 12% were seen once. Sequences were derived from PBMCs from the stem cell graft donor, sampled from the stem cell graft. These receptors came from a human donor who donated a stem cell graft to a child with combined immunodeficiency.

Ten or more counts support this clonotype. This chain joins TRBV2 and TRBJ2-1; 12 bases fit TRBD2. CDR1 and CDR2 (germline): SNHLY, FYNNEI. The CDR3 has 13 amino acids. V lost 9 bases, J lost 8 bases, and 5 bases stayed unmatched. The CDR3: CARTSGGQDEQFF. DNA of the CDR3: TGTGCCAGGACTAGCGGGGGACAGGATGAGCAGTTCTTC. Looking up the rest from reference TRBV2 and TRBJ2-1 gives the full variable domain: EPEVTQTPSHQVTQMGQEVILRCVPISNHLYFYWYRQILGQKVEFLVSFYNNEISEKSEIFDDQFSVERPDGSNFTLKIRSTKLEDSAMYFCARTSGGQDEQFFGPGTRLTVL.

This clonotype was seen a handful of times. The chain combines TRBV19 with TRBJ2-7, with D perhaps TRBD1 (6 bases). This CDR3 region has 15 residues. From germline, CDR1 is LNHDA and CDR2 SQIVND (reference sequence). V was clipped by 4 bases and J by 0 bases, with 13 bases between them. CDR3 region: CASSTPGASSYEQYF. CDR3 DNA: TGTGCCAGTAGTACCCCAGGGGCGAGCTCCTACGAGCAGTACTTC.

This clonotype was counted at least ten times. This chain uses TRBV6-5 with TRBJ2-7; TRBD2 is a possible D gene (5 bases). V gave up 6 bases and J gave up 6 bases, with 9 bases separating them. Germline loops: CDR1 MNHEY, CDR2 SVGAGI. This CDR3 spans 11 amino acids. In nucleotides, the CDR3 is TGTGCCAGCAGCCGCAGCGGCGAGCAGTACTTC. Translating gives CASSRSGEQYF.

The chain links TRBV4-1 to TRBJ2-2, with D possibly being TRBD1 (6 bases). Between the trimmed V and J ends, which lost 1 base and 9 bases, there was a span of 15 bases. The CDR3 is made up of 15 amino acids. Germline V CDR1 and CDR2: MGHRA, YSYEKL. The CDR3 protein is CASSQVGQGSRELFF. CDR3 nucleotide sequence: TGCGCCAGCAGCCAAGTTGGGCAGGGGAGCCGGGAGCTGTTTTTT.

This clonotype turned up a few times. This chain links TRBV20-1 with TRBJ2-3, with 10 positions matching TRBD2. The CDR3 extends over 15 amino acids. The trim removed 6 bases at V and 2 bases at J, leaving 8 bases unmatched. Germline CDR1 reads DFQATT; CDR2 reads SNEGSKA (reference sequence). Here the CDR3 DNA reads TGCAGTGCAATTAGCGGGGGGACCTCCACAGATACGCAGTATTTT. It yields the protein CSAISGGTSTDTQYF.

The CDR3 DNA reads TGTGCCTGGACTGAAGGACACCTCTCTGGAAACACCATATATTTT. Translating gives CAWTEGHLSGNTIYF. The genes are TRBV30 and TRBJ1-3; possibly TRBD1 for D (5 bases). This CDR3 is 15 amino acids long. Germline values: CDR1 GTSNPN, CDR2 SVGIG (reference sequence). V was shortened by 4 bases and J by 0 bases, with 13 bases between the two germline ends.

A few counts support this clonotype. The genes are TRBV27 and TRBJ1-2, with TRBD1 identical over 8 bases. V trimming: 3 bases; J trimming: 1 base; junction bases outside the gene matches: 19. Germline V gives CDR1 MNHEY, CDR2 SMNVEV (reference sequence). The CDR3 has 20 amino acids. CDR3 in amino acids: CASSFLIPRDRGYLNYGYTF. CDR3 sequence (DNA): TGTGCCAGCAGTTTCCTTATTCCGCGAGACAGGGGATACCTTAACTATGGCTACACCTTC.

This clonotype has a handful of counts. This chain's CDR3 is CASSQTGSDYGYTF. DNA for the CDR3: TGTGCCAGCAGCCAGACAGGGTCTGACTATGGCTACACCTTC. This chain connects TRBV9 to TRBJ1-2; TRBD1 agrees at 7 bases. V dropped 4 bases and J dropped 3; count of bases not matched to a gene: 6. Germline lookup yields CDR1 SGDLS and CDR2 YYNGEE. The CDR3 totals 14 residues.

The chain is built from TRBV21-1 and TRBJ2-1; the D call of TRBD2 is as the table states it, not checked on the DNA. TRBV21-1 is a pseudogene. The CDR3 runs to 17 residues. The CDR3 DNA is TGTGCCAGCAGCAAAGGCGGTGGACTAGCGATCAGCAATGAGCAGTTCTTC. Encoded protein: CASSKGGGLAISNEQFF.

V gene TRBV7-3 combines with J gene TRBJ2-1; tentatively, D is TRBD1 or TRBD2 (5 bases each). This CDR3 contains 14 residues. Deletions cut 8 bases from V and 6 bases from J, with 17 bases between. From germline, CDR1 is SGHTA and CDR2 FQGTGA. This CDR3 is CASGVNGASNEQFF. The DNA of the CDR3 is TGTGCCAGCGGCGTTAACGGGGCCTCCAATGAGCAGTTCTTC.

The rearrangement joins TRBV29-1 to TRBJ2-7, with D possibly TRBD1 on 5 matching bases. The ends were cut back, 2 bases at V and 7 bases at J, with 12 bases in the middle. Germline CDR1 and CDR2: SQVTM and ANQGSEA. The CDR3 has 12 amino acids. The CDR3 reads CSVEPGAGEQYF. CDR3 sequence (DNA): TGCAGCGTTGAACCCGGAGCAGGGGAGCAGTACTTC.

In its sample, this clonotype was seen many times. The J gene is TRBJ2-7, the V gene TRBV12-3 or TRBV12-4; 10 nucleotides line up with TRBD2. There are 15 residues in the CDR3. V was pared by 5 bases and J by 0 bases, with 4 bases of the junction left unmatched. CDR3 region: CASSARLAGSYEQYF. Written as DNA, the CDR3 is TGTGCCAGCAGTGCCCGACTAGCGGGCTCCTACGAGCAGTACTTC.

This sequence joins TRBV2 and TRBJ2-6; TRBD1 agrees at 10 bases. CDR1 and CDR2 from the germline V gene are SNHLY and FYNNEI. CDR3 length: 18 amino acids. V lost 6 bases, J lost 1 base, and 9 bases stayed unmatched. The CDR3 DNA follows: TGTGCCAGCAGCGTGACAGGGGGCGAAGGATCTGGGGCCAACGTCCTGACTTTC. Its protein is CASSVTGGEGSGANVLTF.